The 19 T cell receptor beta chains below all came from one sample that was sequenced in a study of shared clonotypes between healthy human individuals. TCRdb's table, derived via immunoSEQ multiplex PCR, lists solely in-frame clones and lacks some. The sample carries about a million clones, 76% recorded once. Sequencing was carried out using memory CD4+ T cells sorted from blood. Noted subset: CD45RA-negative fraction. Source of these receptors: a man between 18 and 29 years old in good health.

A note on this clone: Only one base separates this from a far larger clonotype, so it likely reflects a read error. The chain uses TRBV27 and TRBJ1-2, with D unresolved. The CDR3 is 19 amino acids. The germline gives CDR1 MNHEY, CDR2 SMNVEV (reference sequence). CDR3 bases: TGTGCCAGCAGCCTTTATGCGGTGGTTGACAAAGGTAGGAGACGAGACTACGCCTTC. It encodes CASSLYAVVDKGRRRDYAF.

The chain joins TRBV30 to TRBJ1-1, with D possibly matching TRBD1 (5 bases). CDR1 and CDR2 from the germline V gene are GTSNPN and SVGIG (reference sequence). This CDR3 comprises 13 residues. The V end was cut by 0 bases, the J end by 7 bases, with 12 bases between. In nucleotides, the CDR3 is TGTGCCTGGAGTGTACTCGAGGGGAGTGAAGCTTTCTTT. Translated: CAWSVLEGSEAFF.

The J gene is TRBJ1-1, the V gene TRBV7-2; the D is unclear. CDR3 size: 13 residues. Looked up from germline, CDR1 is SGHTA and CDR2 is FQGNSA. The V end was cut by 8 bases, the J end by 1 base, with 11 bases between. Here the CDR3 reads CASGLRPNTEAFF. CDR3 sequence (DNA): TGTGCCAGCGGCCTGAGGCCGAACACTGAAGCTTTCTTT. Together with reference TRBV7-2 and TRBJ1-1, the CDR3 gives the full variable domain: GAGVSQSPSNKVTEKGKDVELRCDPISGHTALYWYRQSLGQGLEFLIYFQGNSAPDKSGLPSDRFSAERTGGSVSTLTIQRTQQEDSAVYLCASGLRPNTEAFFGQGTRLTVV.

The rearrangement uses TRBV4-1 and TRBJ1-5; D is uncertain. The CDR3 covers 17 residues. Germline values: CDR1 MGHRA, CDR2 YSYEKL. Between the trimmed V and J ends, which lost 0 bases and 2 bases, there was a span of 14 bases. CDR3 amino acids: CASSQDFPFRGNQPQHF. CDR3 nucleotide sequence: TGCGCCAGCAGCCAAGATTTTCCCTTTCGGGGCAATCAGCCCCAGCATTTT.

This chain connects TRBV4-1 to TRBJ2-5; the D call may be TRBD1 or TRBD2 (6 bases each). Trimming removed 4 bases at V and 1 base at J, with 16 bases between. CDR1 is MGHRA, CDR2 YSYEKL, per germline. CDR3 length: 16 amino acids. In nucleotides, the CDR3 is TGCGCCAGCAGCCCCCTGGGGGGCGGGGCCCAAGAGACCCAGTACTTC. This gives the protein CASSPLGGGAQETQYF.

The rearrangement uses TRBV5-1 and TRBJ2-7; the match to TRBD2 covers 14 bases. This CDR3 comprises 18 residues. With 4 bases clipped from V and 4 bases from J, the junction kept 13 bases outside the gene matches. From germline, CDR1 is SGHRS and CDR2 YFSETQ. Here the CDR3 reads CASSPRTPGLAGDYEQYF. The CDR3 DNA sequence: TGCGCCAGCAGCCCCCGAACCCCGGGACTAGCGGGAGATTACGAGCAGTACTTC. Based on the CDR3 plus reference TRBV5-1 and TRBJ2-7, the full variable domain is KAGVTQTPRYLIKTRGQQVTLSCSPISGHRSVSWYQQTPGQGLQFLFEYFSETQRNKGNFPGRFSGRQFSNSRSEMNVSTLELGDSALYLCASSPRTPGLAGDYEQYFGPGTRLTVT.

This chain uses TRBV6-1 with TRBJ2-7; 8 bases map to TRBD2. V gave up 4 bases and J gave up 6 bases; unmatched junction bases: 11. The CDR3 totals 15 residues. From germline, CDR1 is MNHNS and CDR2 SASEGT. CDR3 amino acids: CASSGVGRARAEQYF. CDR3 nucleotides: TGTGCCAGCAGTGGGGTCGGGAGGGCCCGGGCCGAGCAGTACTTC.

This chain connects TRBV28 to TRBJ2-3; 13 nucleotides agree with TRBD2. Germline V gives CDR1 MDHEN, CDR2 SYDVKM. The J segment lost 3 bases and the V segment lost 2 bases, leaving 17 bases of the junction unmatched. The CDR3 has 21 amino acids. CDR3 sequence: CASSLAPQIGTSGEITDTQYF. The CDR3 DNA follows: TGTGCCAGCAGTTTAGCCCCGCAAATCGGGACTAGCGGGGAGATAACAGATACGCAGTATTTT.

This clone was detected only once. This chain connects TRBV6-1 to TRBJ2-3; D unclear. In germline, CDR1 is MNHNS, CDR2 SASEGT. The CDR3 loop spans 15 amino acids. Between the trimmed V and J ends, which lost 1 base and 1 base, there was a span of 9 bases. CDR3 in amino acids: CASSEGRIRTDTQYF. The DNA for the CDR3 is TGTGCCAGCAGTGAAGGCCGCATTCGCACAGATACGCAGTATTTT.

This sequence joins TRBV5-4 and TRBJ2-5; 7 positions match TRBD1. The CDR3 is 15 residues long. V gave up 0 bases and J gave up 4 bases; unmatched junction bases: 6. Germline CDR1 is SGHNT and CDR2 is YYREEE (reference sequence). The CDR3 spells CASSLGSGGRETQYF. CDR3 DNA sequence: TGTGCCAGCAGCTTGGGGTCAGGGGGAAGAGAGACCCAGTACTTC.

This clone was detected a few times. The chain couples TRBV15 to TRBJ1-1; 8 bases map to TRBD1. This CDR3 has 15 residues. In germline, CDR1 is LNHNV, CDR2 YYDKDF (reference sequence). The junction had 4 bases not matched to a gene; V was cut back by 1 base and J by 3 bases. The chain's CDR3 is CATSRGGTGDTEAFF. DNA of the CDR3: TGTGCCACCAGCAGAGGAGGGACAGGCGACACTGAAGCTTTCTTT.

V is TRBV28 and J is TRBJ2-7; D not resolved. Trimming shortened V by 8 bases and J by 2 bases, and 10 bases separated the two germline ends. This CDR3 spans 12 amino acids. Germline values: CDR1 MDHEN, CDR2 SYDVKM. DNA of the CDR3: TGTGCCAGCGGTGGCCTTGCCTACGAGCAGTACTTC. Its translation is CASGGLAYEQYF.

About this clone itself: The sample has other DNA sequences that encode this CDR3 too. The chain employs TRBV2 and TRBJ2-5, with 9 nucleotides matching TRBD2. V lost 7 bases and J lost 3; bases outside the gene matches: 3. The CDR3 contains 13 residues. Germline V gene sequence: CDR1 SNHLY, CDR2 FYNNEI. Written as DNA, the CDR3 is TGTGCCAGCATACGCGGGGGGGAAGAGACCCAGTACTTC. Amino acids: CASIRGGEETQYF.

This rearrangement joins TRBV6-1 to TRBJ2-3, with a weak D call TRBD2 (6 bases). The germline V gene has CDR1 MNHNS and CDR2 SASEGT. The CDR3 totals 17 residues. V was shortened by 2 bases and J by 8 bases, with 23 bases between the two germline ends. CDR3 DNA: TGTGCCAGCAGTGAAATGGCGGGGACCCCGAGAGTTGGTACGCAGTATTTT. It codes for CASSEMAGTPRVGTQYF.

This clone has just a few counts. The chain couples TRBV10-1 to TRBJ1-4; D not certain. Trimming removed 8 bases from V and 6 bases from J, with 13 bases in between. The germline V gene encodes CDR1 WNHNN and CDR2 SYGVQD (reference sequence). The CDR3 has 13 residues. CDR3 amino acids: CASRADGHEKLFF. CDR3 DNA: TGCGCCAGCCGTGCTGATGGGCATGAAAAACTGTTTTTT.

The chain carries TRBV5-1 and TRBJ2-7; TRBD1 matches 9 bases. Germline CDR1 reads SGHRS; CDR2 reads YFSETQ. The J segment lost 6 bases and the V segment lost 4 bases, leaving 5 bases of the junction unmatched. There are 13 residues in the CDR3. CDR3 in amino acids: CASSQQGAGEQYF. The CDR3 DNA is TGCGCCAGCAGCCAACAGGGGGCGGGCGAGCAGTACTTC. The complete variable domain, with remaining parts taken from reference TRBV5-1 and TRBJ2-7, reads KAGVTQTPRYLIKTRGQQVTLSCSPISGHRSVSWYQQTPGQGLQFLFEYFSETQRNKGNFPGRFSGRQFSNSRSEMNVSTLELGDSALYLCASSQQGAGEQYFGPGTRLTVT.

This chain connects TRBV11-2 to TRBJ1-2; possibly TRBD1 for D (6 bases). This CDR3 has 16 amino acids. Germline lookup yields CDR1 SGHAT and CDR2 FQNNGV. V lost 5 bases and J lost 3, with 19 bases in between. The CDR3 protein is CASSPIGGPGHYGYTF. The CDR3 coding sequence is TGTGCCAGCAGCCCAATTGGGGGCCCGGGACACTATGGCTACACCTTC.

As concerns this clone: This sample includes further DNA sequences coding for the same CDR3. The J gene is TRBJ2-7, the V gene TRBV5-1; tentatively, D is TRBD1 or TRBD2 (5 bases each). The germline V and J ends were trimmed by 0 bases and 2 bases, with 9 bases remaining between them. The V gene's germline CDR1 is SGHRS and CDR2 YFSETQ. The CDR3 totals 14 residues. CDR3 region: CASSLEGPAYEQYF. The DNA for the CDR3 is TGCGCCAGCAGCTTGGAGGGACCGGCCTACGAGCAGTACTTC.

This clone came up a few times. V usage is TRBV10-1 and J usage is TRBJ2-1, with 9 bases fitting TRBD2. The J segment lost 6 bases and the V segment lost 0 bases, leaving 3 bases of the junction unmatched. Germline V CDR1 and CDR2: WNHNN, SYGVQD (reference sequence). The CDR3 is made up of 15 amino acids. For the CDR3, the DNA is TGCGCCAGCAGTGAGTCGCGGGGGGGGAGCAATGAGCAGTTCTTC. It is translated as CASSESRGGSNEQFF.